This T cell receptor (beta chain) emerged from a study of T-cell memory formation after mild COVID-19. Germline CDR1 LGHDT, CDR2 YNNKEL (reference sequence). The CDR3 contains 18 residues. Trimming stripped 1 base from V and 2 bases from J, with 15 bases between. TCRdb re-analysed the 5' RACE reads in MiXCR, keeping a single row per CDR3 protein. The top ten clones hold 25% to 30% of a sample with under 110,000 distinct CDR3 sequences, over 15% of them seen once. The chain couples TRBV3-1 to TRBJ1-6; D gene uncertain. This receptor was obtained from an adult woman who had mild COVID-19 (a few samples of this study predate the infection). Cell type and time point are not known. Input material: PBMCs or a T cell subset sorted from them (not recorded which). As DNA, the CDR3 is TGTGCCAGCAGCCAAGCCTTCGGACCGGAGCCCTATAATTCACCCCTCCACTTT. It specifies CASSQAFGPEPYNSPLHF.